This TCR beta chain is drawn from a study of CD8 T cells in Susac syndrome. RNA amounts of roughly 0.5 to 1 ug underwent reverse transcription with random hexamers. Amplification of TCR beta CDR3 across 54 Vbeta and 13 Jbeta was performed with immunoSEQ multiplex PCR. TCRdb analysed the immunoSEQ multiplex PCR reads with MiXCR anew, one entry per CDR3 protein. The sample holds hundreds of thousands of distinct CDR3 sequences; 85% to 95% are singletons and the top ten take 0.082%. This CDR3 spans 14 amino acids. V trimming: 6 bases; J trimming: 4 bases; junction bases outside the gene matches: 8. The V and J genes are TRBV12-3 or TRBV12-4 and TRBJ1-2; 7 bases are a match to TRBD1. The receptor was isolated from a human donor with multiple sclerosis. Sequencing input: CD4+ T cells from PBMCs. The CDR3 nucleotides read TGTGCCAGCAGCTCCCAGGGGGGGTTCTATGGCTACACCTTC. Its translation: CASSSQGGFYGYTF.